This TCR beta chain was captured by sequencing in a study of blood T cell repertoires in COVID-19 (dated by TCRdb to 2018 to 2020). With regard to the full study: Collaborator samples came from the United States, Italy and Spain and covered acute and convalescent phases of COVID-19. Where available, HLA class I and class II types were taken from metadata supplied by the sample provider and were not determined by assay-based typing. The prospective study material was composed of cDNA or gDNA derived from T cells, B-cell-depleted T cells, or PBMCs. The repertoires were made available in a free public database intended to serve as a resource for research on the immune response to SARS-CoV-2. Subjects who had been exposed to COVID-19, were actively infected with it, or had recovered from it provided the deeply sampled blood TCRbeta repertoires that made up the dataset. Nearly every sample came with metadata listing a de-identified subject ID, COVID-19 status, age in years and sex. Samples came from the ongoing ImmuneRACE study (first 160 participants) plus 1,254 subjects from 6 global collaborators.

TCRbeta CDR3 regions were amplified from genomic DNA using the immunoSEQ Assay, a bias-controlled multiplex PCR. Per the authors' processing: The number of nucleated cells in each sample was estimated from the amplification of reference gene primers within the assay. To quantify the absolute abundance of each unique TCRbeta CDR3 rearrangement, sequence reads were collapsed and filtered. For each sample, productive Simpson clonality was calculated as the square root of Simpson's diversity index across productive rearrangements. TCRdb carries this immuneACCESS record with in-frame sequences only. Its versions omit some clonotypes, under half of them owing to an unresolved V gene in the studies checked, with the rest unexplained. The V and J calls and the clone size are those of that table, but D and trimming were determined from the DNA. This sample has 250,000 to 400,000 clones in its table, and approximately 90% of those were observed once. The ten most abundant clones make up around 1.6% of the sample.

Remarks on this clone: Its antigen is currently not known. No per-base quality is available; no much larger clone lies one base away.

One collaborating source in Seattle enrolled patients during active infection and followed them longitudinally through the course of disease. Each collaborating institution followed its own protocols to collect whole blood in K2EDTA tubes. For TCRbeta analysis, collaborator samples were shipped as frozen whole blood, as isolated PBMCs, or as DNA extracted from either sample type. Its CDR3 holds 14 amino acids, cysteine through phenylalanine. The entry retains the CDR3 DNA only, 42 bases that are in frame from base 1. V is cut back by 5 bases and J by 5 bases, with 8 bases in the junction unmatched. From a lookup of the germline V gene (reference sequence), CDR1 and CDR2 are SEHNR and FQNEAQ. Overall study results and their limits: The quantity of clinical and demographic metadata differed by source and by participant and was supplied without curation.

The sequence joins TRBV7-9 to TRBJ1-1; 7 central bases correspond to TRBD1. The specimen sequenced was peripheral blood. This clonotype originated in a young woman with COVID-19, enrolled during active disease. The DNA is as follows: TGTGCCAGCAGCCCTCTGACAGGGTATACTGAAGCTTTCTTT. Its protein is CASSPLTGYTEAFF.